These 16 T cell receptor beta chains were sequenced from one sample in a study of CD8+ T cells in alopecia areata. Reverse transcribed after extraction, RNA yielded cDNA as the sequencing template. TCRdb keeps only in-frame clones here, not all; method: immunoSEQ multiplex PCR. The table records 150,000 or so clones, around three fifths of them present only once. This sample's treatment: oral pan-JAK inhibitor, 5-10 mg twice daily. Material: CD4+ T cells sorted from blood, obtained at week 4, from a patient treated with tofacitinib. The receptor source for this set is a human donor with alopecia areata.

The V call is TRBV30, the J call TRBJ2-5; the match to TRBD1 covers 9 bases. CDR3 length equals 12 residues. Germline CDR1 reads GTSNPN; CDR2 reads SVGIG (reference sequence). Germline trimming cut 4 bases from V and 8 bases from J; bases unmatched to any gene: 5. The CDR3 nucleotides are TGTGCCTGGACAGCGACAGGGGGAACCCAGTACTTC. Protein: CAWTATGGTQYF.

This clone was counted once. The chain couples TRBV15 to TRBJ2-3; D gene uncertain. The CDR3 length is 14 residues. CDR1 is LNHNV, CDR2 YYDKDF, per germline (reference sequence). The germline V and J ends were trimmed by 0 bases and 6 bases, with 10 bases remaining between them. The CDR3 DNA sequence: TGTGCCACCAGCAGAGAGACCTTCGGGGATACGCAGTATTTT. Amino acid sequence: CATSRETFGDTQYF. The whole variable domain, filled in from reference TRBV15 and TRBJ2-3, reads DAMVIQNPRYQVTQFGKPVTLSCSQTLNHNVMYWYQQKSSQAPKLLFHYYDKDFNNEADTPDNFQSRRPNTSFCFLDIRSPGLGDTAMYLCATSRETFGDTQYFGPGTRLTVL.

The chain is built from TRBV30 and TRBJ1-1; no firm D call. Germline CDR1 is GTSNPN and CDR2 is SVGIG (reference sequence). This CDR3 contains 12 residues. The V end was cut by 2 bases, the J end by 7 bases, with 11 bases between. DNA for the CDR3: TGTGCCTGGAGTACGACGACCCTTGAAGCTTTCTTT. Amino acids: CAWSTTTLEAFF.

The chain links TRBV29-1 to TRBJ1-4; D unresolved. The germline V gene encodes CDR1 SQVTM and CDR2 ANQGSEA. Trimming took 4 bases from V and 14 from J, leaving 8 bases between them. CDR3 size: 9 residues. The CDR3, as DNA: TGCAGCGTTGCTCGCTTGCTGTTTTTT. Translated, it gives CSVARLLFF.

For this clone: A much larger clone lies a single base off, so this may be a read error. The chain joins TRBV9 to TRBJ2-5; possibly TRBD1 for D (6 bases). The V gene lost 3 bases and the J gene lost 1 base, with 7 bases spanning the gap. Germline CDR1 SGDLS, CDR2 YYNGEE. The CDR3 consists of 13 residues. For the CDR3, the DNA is TGTGCCAGCAGCGAGGACAGCCAAGAGACCCAGTACTTC. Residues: CASSEDSQETQYF.

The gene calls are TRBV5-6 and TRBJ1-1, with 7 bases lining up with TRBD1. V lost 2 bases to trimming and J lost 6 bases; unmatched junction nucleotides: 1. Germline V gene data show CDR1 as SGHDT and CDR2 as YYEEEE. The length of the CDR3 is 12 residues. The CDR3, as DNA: TGTGCCAGCAGCTTTACAGGGGCTGAAGCTTTCTTT. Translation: CASSFTGAEAFF.

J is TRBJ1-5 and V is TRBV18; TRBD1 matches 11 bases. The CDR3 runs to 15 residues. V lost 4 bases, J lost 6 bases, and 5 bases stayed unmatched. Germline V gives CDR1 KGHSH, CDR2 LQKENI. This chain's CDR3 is CASSRQDRGPQPQHF. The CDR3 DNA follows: TGTGCCAGCTCACGCCAGGACAGGGGGCCTCAGCCCCAGCATTTT.

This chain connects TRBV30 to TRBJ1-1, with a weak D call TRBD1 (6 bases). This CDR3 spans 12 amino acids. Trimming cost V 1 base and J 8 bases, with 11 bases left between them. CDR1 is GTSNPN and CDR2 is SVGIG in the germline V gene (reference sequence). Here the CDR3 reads CAWSDPDREAFF. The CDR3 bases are TGTGCCTGGAGTGATCCGGACAGAGAAGCTTTCTTT.

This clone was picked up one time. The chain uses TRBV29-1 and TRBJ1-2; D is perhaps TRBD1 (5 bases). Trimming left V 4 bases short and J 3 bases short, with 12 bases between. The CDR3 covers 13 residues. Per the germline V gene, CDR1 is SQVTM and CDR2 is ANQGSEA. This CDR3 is CSVVKGRDYGYTF. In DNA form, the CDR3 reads TGCAGCGTTGTAAAGGGCAGGGACTATGGCTACACCTTC.

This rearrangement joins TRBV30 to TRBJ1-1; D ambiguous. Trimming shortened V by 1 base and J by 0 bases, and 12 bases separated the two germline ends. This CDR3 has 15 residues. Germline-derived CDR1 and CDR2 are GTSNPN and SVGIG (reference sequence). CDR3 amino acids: CAWSGSRAMNTEAFF. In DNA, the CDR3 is TGTGCCTGGAGTGGGTCGAGGGCGATGAACACTGAAGCTTTCTTT.

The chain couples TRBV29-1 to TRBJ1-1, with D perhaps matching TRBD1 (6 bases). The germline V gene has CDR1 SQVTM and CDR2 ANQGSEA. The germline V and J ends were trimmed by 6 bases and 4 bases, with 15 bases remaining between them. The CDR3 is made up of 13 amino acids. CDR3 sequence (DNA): TGCAGCGTGCTGACAGGCCTGGCCACTGAAGCTTTCTTT. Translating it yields CSVLTGLATEAFF. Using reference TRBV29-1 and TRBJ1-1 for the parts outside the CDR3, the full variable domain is SAVISQKPSRDICQRGTSLTIQCQVDSQVTMMFWYRQQPGQSLTLIATANQGSEATYESGFVIDKFPISRPNLTFSTLTVSNMSPEDSSIYLCSVLTGLATEAFFGQGTRLTVV.

The CDR3 region is CSVVSGLSSYEQYF. The CDR3 nucleotides are TGCAGCGTTGTGTCAGGCTTGAGCTCCTACGAGCAGTACTTC. The chain employs TRBV29-1 and TRBJ2-7; no firm D call. This CDR3 is 14 amino acids long. V was pared by 4 bases and J by 0 bases, with 13 bases between. CDR1 and CDR2 (germline): SQVTM, ANQGSEA.

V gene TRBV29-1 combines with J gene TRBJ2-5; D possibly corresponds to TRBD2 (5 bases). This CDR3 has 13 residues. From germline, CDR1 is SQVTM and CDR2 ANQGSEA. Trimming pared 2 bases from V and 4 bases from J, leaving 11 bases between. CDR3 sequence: CSVERLAGETQYF. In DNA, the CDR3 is TGCAGCGTTGAAAGGCTAGCAGGAGAGACCCAGTACTTC. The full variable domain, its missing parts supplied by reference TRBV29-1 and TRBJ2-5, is SAVISQKPSRDICQRGTSLTIQCQVDSQVTMMFWYRQQPGQSLTLIATANQGSEATYESGFVIDKFPISRPNLTFSTLTVSNMSPEDSSIYLCSVERLAGETQYFGPGTRLLVL.

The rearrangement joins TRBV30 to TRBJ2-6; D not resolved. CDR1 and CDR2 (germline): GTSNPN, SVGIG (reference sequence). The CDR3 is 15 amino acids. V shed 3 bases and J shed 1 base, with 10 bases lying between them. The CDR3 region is CAWSSVRSGANVLTF. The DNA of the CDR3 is TGTGCCTGGAGCTCGGTGAGATCTGGGGCCAACGTCCTGACTTTC.

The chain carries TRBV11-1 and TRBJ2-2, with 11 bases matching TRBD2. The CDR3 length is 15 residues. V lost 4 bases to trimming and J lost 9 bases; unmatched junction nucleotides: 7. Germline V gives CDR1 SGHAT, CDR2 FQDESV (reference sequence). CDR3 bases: TGTGCCAGCAGCTCCAGACTAGCGGGGAACCGGGAGCTGTTTTTT. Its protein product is CASSSRLAGNRELFF.

DNA for the CDR3: TGTGCCACCACTTCCCCCGGCGGCCGGGGGGATCAGCCCCAGCATTTT. Translated: CATTSPGGRGDQPQHF. The chain couples TRBV19 to TRBJ1-5; weak D call: TRBD1 (5 bases). V was cut by 10 bases and J by 5 bases, with 24 bases left in between. Germline CDR1 LNHDA, CDR2 SQIVND (reference sequence). The CDR3 consists of 16 residues.